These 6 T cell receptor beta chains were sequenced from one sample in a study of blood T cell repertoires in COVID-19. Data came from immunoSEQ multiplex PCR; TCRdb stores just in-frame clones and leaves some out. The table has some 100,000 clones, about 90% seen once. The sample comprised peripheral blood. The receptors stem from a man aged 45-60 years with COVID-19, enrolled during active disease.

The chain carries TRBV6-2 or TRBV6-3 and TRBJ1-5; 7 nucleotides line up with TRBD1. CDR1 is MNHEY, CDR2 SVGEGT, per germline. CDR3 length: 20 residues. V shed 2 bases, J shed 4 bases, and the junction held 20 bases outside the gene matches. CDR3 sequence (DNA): TGTGCCAGCAGTTACCCCACGGGACAGCAGTCTTCGGTTGCGAATCAGCCCCAGCATTTT. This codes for CASSYPTGQQSSVANQPQHF.

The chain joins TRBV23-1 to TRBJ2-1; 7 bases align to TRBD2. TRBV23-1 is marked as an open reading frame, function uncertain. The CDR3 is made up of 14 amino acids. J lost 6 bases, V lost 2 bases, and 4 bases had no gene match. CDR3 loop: CASSQPPGGNEQFF. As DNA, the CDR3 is TGCGCCAGCAGTCAACCACCGGGGGGCAATGAGCAGTTCTTC.

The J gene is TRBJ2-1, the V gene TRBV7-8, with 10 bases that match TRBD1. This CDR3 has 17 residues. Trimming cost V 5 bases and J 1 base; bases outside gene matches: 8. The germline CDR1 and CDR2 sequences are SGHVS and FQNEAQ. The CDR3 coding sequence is TGTGCCAGCAGCACTCGGACAGGGGGTAGATCCTACAATGAGCAGTTCTTC. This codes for CASSTRTGGRSYNEQFF.

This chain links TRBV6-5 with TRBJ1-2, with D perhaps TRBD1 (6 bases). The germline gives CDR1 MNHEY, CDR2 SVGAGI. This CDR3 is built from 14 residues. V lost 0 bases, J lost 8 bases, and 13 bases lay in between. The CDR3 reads CASSYSNPGEGYTF. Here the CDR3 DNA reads TGTGCCAGCAGTTACTCGAATCCAGGGGAAGGCTACACCTTC.

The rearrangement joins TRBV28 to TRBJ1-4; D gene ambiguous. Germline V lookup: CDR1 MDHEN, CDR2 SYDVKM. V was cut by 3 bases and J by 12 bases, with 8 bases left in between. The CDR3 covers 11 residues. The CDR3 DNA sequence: TGTGCCAGCAGTTTGAGGCGCGAACTGTTTTTT. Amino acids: CASSLRRELFF.

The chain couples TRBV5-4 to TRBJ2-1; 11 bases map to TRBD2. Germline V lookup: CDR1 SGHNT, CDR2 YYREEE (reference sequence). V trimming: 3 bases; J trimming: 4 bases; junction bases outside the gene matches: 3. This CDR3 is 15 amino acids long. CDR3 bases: TGTGCCAGCAGCTATAGCGGGGGGGGGTACAATGAGCAGTTCTTC. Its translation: CASSYSGGGYNEQFF.